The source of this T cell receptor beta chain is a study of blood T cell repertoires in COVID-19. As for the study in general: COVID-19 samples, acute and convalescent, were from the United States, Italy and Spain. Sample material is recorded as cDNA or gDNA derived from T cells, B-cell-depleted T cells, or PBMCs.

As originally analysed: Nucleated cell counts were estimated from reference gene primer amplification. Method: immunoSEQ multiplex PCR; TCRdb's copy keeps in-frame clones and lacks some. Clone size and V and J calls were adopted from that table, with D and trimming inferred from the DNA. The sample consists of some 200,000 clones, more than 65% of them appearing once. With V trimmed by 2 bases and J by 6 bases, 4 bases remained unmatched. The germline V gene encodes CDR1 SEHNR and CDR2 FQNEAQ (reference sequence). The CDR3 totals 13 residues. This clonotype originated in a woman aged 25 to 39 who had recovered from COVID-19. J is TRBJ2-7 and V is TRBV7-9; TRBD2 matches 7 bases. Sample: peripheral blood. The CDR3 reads CASSLWSGGEQYF. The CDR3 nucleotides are TGTGCCAGCAGCTTATGGTCGGGAGGCGAGCAGTACTTC.